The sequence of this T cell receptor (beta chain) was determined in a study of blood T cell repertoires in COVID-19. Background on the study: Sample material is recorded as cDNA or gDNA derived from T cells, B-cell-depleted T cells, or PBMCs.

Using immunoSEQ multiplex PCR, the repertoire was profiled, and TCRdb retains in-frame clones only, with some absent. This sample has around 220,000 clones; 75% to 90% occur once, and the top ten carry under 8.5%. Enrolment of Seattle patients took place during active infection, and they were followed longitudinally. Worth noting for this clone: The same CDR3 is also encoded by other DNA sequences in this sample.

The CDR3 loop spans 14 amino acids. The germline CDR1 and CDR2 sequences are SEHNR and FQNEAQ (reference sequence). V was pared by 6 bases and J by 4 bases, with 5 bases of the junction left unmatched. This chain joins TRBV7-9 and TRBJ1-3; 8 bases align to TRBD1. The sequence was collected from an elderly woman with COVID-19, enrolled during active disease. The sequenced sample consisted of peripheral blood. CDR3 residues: CASSSRDRGNTIYF. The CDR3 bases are TGTGCCAGCAGTTCCCGGGACAGGGGAAACACCATATATTTT.